This TCR beta chain was identified during a study of cytomegalovirus exposure and HLA in healthy donors. The table came from immunoSEQ multiplex PCR; TCRdb's copy has only in-frame clones and leaves some out. The repertoire holds about 130,000 clones, with under 90% as singletons. There are 16 residues in the CDR3. The germline gives CDR1 SGHRS, CDR2 YFSETQ. V gave up 0 bases and J gave up 0 bases, with 10 bases separating them. The TCR comes from a man aged 25-40 years in good health and CMV-seronegative. The sample taken for sequencing was PBMCs. This chain connects TRBV5-1 to TRBJ2-1; D perhaps matches TRBD2 (6 bases). CDR3 in DNA: TGCGCCAGCAGCTTGGCCTCCGGGAGCTCCTACAATGAGCAGTTCTTC. Translating it yields CASSLASGSSYNEQFF.